This paragraph reports one T cell receptor beta chain. Its target is unknown. This record comes from a study of long-term antiretroviral therapy in people with HIV. General study results and limits: ART adherence, viral resistance and therapy changes went unrecorded.

With survey level as its setting, the immunoSEQ assay was v3.0. Sequenced by immunoSEQ multiplex PCR; TCRdb stores in-frame clones only, minus some. The sample yields about 20,000 clones, roughly 92% seen once. CDR1 and CDR2 from the germline V gene are LNHDA and SQIVND (reference sequence). The ends lost 5 bases at V and 7 bases at J; junction bases unmatched: 10. This CDR3 spans 16 amino acids. This chain joins TRBV19 and TRBJ1-4; TRBD1 aligns across 10 bases. The origin of this receptor is a woman between 50 and 59 years old with HIV. This material consisted of unsorted PBMCs, taken 4.4 years after starting antiretroviral therapy. The CDR3 DNA reads as TGTGCCAGTAGTTTGGGTAAAGGGACAGGGGTTGAAAAACTGTTTTTT. The encoded protein is CASSLGKGTGVEKLFF.